Below, 26 T cell receptor beta chains from the same sample are listed, as sequenced in a study of OX40 agonist ivuxolimab in advanced cancers. The protocol was immunoSEQ multiplex PCR, while the TCRdb copy is restricted to in-frame clones and leaves out a portion. The table records about 64,000 clones, approximately 90% of them present only once. Sequenced material: CD4+ or CD8+ T cells sorted from blood, taken in a trial of the OX40 agonist ivuxolimab. These receptors all stem from an adult with an advanced solid tumor such as melanoma, head and neck, liver or kidney cancer.

The rearrangement uses TRBV19 and TRBJ2-3, with D hard to call. The germline V and J ends were trimmed by 4 bases and 4 bases, with 15 bases remaining between them. In germline, CDR1 is LNHDA, CDR2 SQIVND (reference sequence). The CDR3 is 15 amino acids. The CDR3 sequence: CASSNSRAPSDTQYF. The CDR3 region has the DNA TGTGCCAGTAGTAATTCCCGGGCCCCCTCAGATACGCAGTATTTT.

This clone was seen a single time. The rearrangement links TRBV4-3 to TRBJ2-7; D call uncertain. V was pared by 2 bases and J by 2 bases, with 16 bases between. The CDR3 extends over 16 amino acids. Per germline, CDR1 LGHNA and CDR2 YSLEER. Here the CDR3 reads CASSQSISGTAYEQYF. CDR3 in DNA: TGCGCCAGCAGCCAATCAATTTCGGGCACCGCCTACGAGCAGTACTTC.

In the case of this clone: A read error may account for a junction end that differs from germline. As DNA, the CDR3 is TGTGCCAGCACAGGGTACTCCTACGAGCAGTGCTTC. As protein: CASTGYSYEQCF. The chain is built from TRBV6-5 and TRBJ2-7; D might be TRBD1 (5 bases). The CDR3 sequence is 12 residues long. Germline values: CDR1 MNHEY, CDR2 SVGAGI.

The chain recombines TRBV14 with TRBJ1-2, with D uncertain. Per the germline V gene, CDR1 is SGHDN and CDR2 is FVKESK. V was cut by 1 base and J by 12 bases, with 18 bases left in between. This CDR3 contains 14 residues. DNA of the CDR3: TGTGCCAGCAGCCAAGCTTCAAGGCTCGGCTACCACACCTTC. Its protein is CASSQASRLGYHTF.

The J gene is TRBJ2-7, the V gene TRBV11-2, with 10 bases fitting TRBD2. CDR3 size: 15 residues. Germline V gives CDR1 SGHAT, CDR2 FQNNGV. V trimming: 3 bases; J trimming: 2 bases; junction bases outside the gene matches: 4. The CDR3 region is CASSLTTSGAYEQYF. As DNA, the CDR3 is TGTGCCAGCAGCTTGACCACTAGCGGGGCCTACGAGCAGTACTTC.

DNA of the CDR3: TGCGCCAGCAGAAGGGGGCAGGAGACGAACACCGGGGAGCTGTTTTTT. The encoded protein is CASRRGQETNTGELFF. The rearrangement links TRBV5-1 to TRBJ2-2, with 7 bases aligning to TRBD1. Trimming at V came to 5 bases and at J to 0 bases, leaving 7 bases not matched to a gene. The CDR3 spans 16 residues. Per the germline V gene, CDR1 is SGHRS and CDR2 is YFSETQ.

V is TRBV6-5 and J is TRBJ2-1; no definite D call. V was shortened by 6 bases and J by 10 bases, with 16 bases between the two germline ends. CDR1 and CDR2 (germline): MNHEY, SVGAGI. The length of the CDR3 is 13 residues. CDR3 DNA sequence: TGTGCCAGCAGCCGAGGACCGCAGAAGGAGCAGTTCTTC. Protein product: CASSRGPQKEQFF.

The CDR3 sequence is CSTRGAGGPDTQYF. CDR3 bases: TGCAGCACAAGGGGGGCGGGAGGGCCGGATACGCAGTATTTT. V and J are TRBV29-1 and TRBJ2-3; TRBD2 agrees at 9 bases. The germline gives CDR1 SQVTM, CDR2 ANQGSEA. The CDR3 totals 14 residues. Trimming removed 8 bases from V and 6 bases from J; junction bases left unmatched: 12.

The chain joins TRBV19 to TRBJ1-3; D gene ambiguous. Trimming cost V 7 bases and J 4 bases, with 11 bases left between them. Germline V gene data show CDR1 as LNHDA and CDR2 as SQIVND (reference sequence). The length of the CDR3 is 13 residues. CDR3 nucleotides: TGTGCCAGTATCCCCCTGGGAGGAAACACCATATATTTT. Protein: CASIPLGGNTIYF.

The V and J genes are TRBV6-5 and TRBJ2-5, with D maybe TRBD1 (6 bases). This CDR3 is built from 15 residues. Germline V lookup: CDR1 MNHEY, CDR2 SVGAGI. The V end lost 4 bases, the J end lost 5 bases, and 17 bases lay between the germline ends. The CDR3 DNA reads as TGTGCCAGCAGTTCGTACAGGGATTTCGGGGAGACCCAGTACTTC. Translated, it gives CASSSYRDFGETQYF.

The V gene is TRBV7-9, the J gene TRBJ1-5; 7 positions agree with TRBD1. The junction had 9 bases not matched to a gene; V was cut back by 5 bases and J by 2 bases. The germline CDR1 and CDR2 sequences are SEHNR and FQNEAQ (reference sequence). The CDR3 length is 16 residues. CDR3 coding DNA: TGTGCCAGCAGCCGCACAGGGGACGTTGGCAATCAGCCCCAGCATTTT. This codes for CASSRTGDVGNQPQHF. Complete variable domain (other parts from reference TRBV7-9 and TRBJ1-5): DTGVSQNPRHKITKRGQNVTFRCDPISEHNRLYWYRQTLGQGPEFLTYFQNEAQLEKSRLLSDRFSAERPKGSFSTLEIQRTEQGDSAMYLCASSRTGDVGNQPQHFGDGTRLSIL.

V and J are TRBV19 and TRBJ2-1; D unclear. The V and J ends lost 9 bases and 8 bases respectively, with 17 bases between them. The CDR3 extends over 13 amino acids. The germline V gene has CDR1 LNHDA and CDR2 SQIVND (reference sequence). The CDR3 here is CASGRAQSHEQFF. The CDR3 DNA reads TGTGCCAGCGGACGGGCACAATCACATGAGCAGTTCTTC.

CDR3 sequence: CASSVTTGRDTQYF. In DNA form, the CDR3 reads TGTGCCAGCAGCGTTACTACAGGGCGTGATACGCAGTATTTT. The chain joins TRBV7-2 to TRBJ2-3; possible D gene TRBD1, 6 bases. Deletions cut 5 bases from V and 6 bases from J, with 15 bases between. The CDR3 covers 14 residues. Looked up from germline, CDR1 is SGHTA and CDR2 is FQGNSA. Complete variable domain (other parts from reference TRBV7-2 and TRBJ2-3): GAGVSQSPSNKVTEKGKDVELRCDPISGHTALYWYRQSLGQGLEFLIYFQGNSAPDKSGLPSDRFSAERTGGSVSTLTIQRTQQEDSAVYLCASSVTTGRDTQYFGPGTRLTVL.

This clone was recorded once. The rearrangement joins TRBV6-5 to TRBJ1-2, with TRBD1 identical over 8 bases. Germline CDR1 MNHEY, CDR2 SVGAGI. The V gene end was trimmed by 7 bases and the J gene end by 4 bases; junction bases not matched to a gene: 8. The CDR3 is made up of 14 amino acids. CDR3 in amino acids: CASTAGTGPYGYTF. The DNA for the CDR3 is TGTGCCAGCACCGCCGGGACAGGCCCCTATGGCTACACCTTC.

The chain employs TRBV4-1 and TRBJ1-1; 10 bases agree with TRBD1. This CDR3 is 14 amino acids long. The J segment lost 6 bases and the V segment lost 4 bases, leaving 5 bases of the junction unmatched. The germline CDR1 and CDR2 sequences are MGHRA and YSYEKL. CDR3 sequence: CASSRRDRGPEAFF. The CDR3 DNA follows: TGCGCCAGCAGCCGCCGGGACAGGGGCCCTGAAGCTTTCTTT.

V and J are TRBV19 and TRBJ2-7; D remains unclear. Germline V CDR1 and CDR2: LNHDA, SQIVND (reference sequence). V was pared by 6 bases and J by 0 bases, with 12 bases between. The CDR3 consists of 14 residues. The CDR3 bases are TGTGCCAGTAGCATACGGTTAAGCTCCTACGAGCAGTACTTC. It translates to CASSIRLSSYEQYF.

This chain connects TRBV18 to TRBJ1-1; D is ambiguous. CDR3 size: 14 residues. V dropped 6 bases and J dropped 1 base, with 12 bases sitting between them. Germline CDR1 is KGHSH and CDR2 is LQKENI. CDR3 DNA sequence: TGTGCCAGCTCGCCCTCGGGCGCGAACACTGAAGCTTTCTTT. Residues: CASSPSGANTEAFF.

The V call is TRBV9, the J call TRBJ2-5, with 9 bases that match TRBD1. CDR1 and CDR2 (germline): SGDLS, YYNGEE. J lost 5 bases, V lost 3 bases, and 5 bases had no gene match. The CDR3 runs to 14 residues. CDR3 sequence: CASSARTGGETQYF. The DNA of the CDR3 is TGTGCCAGCAGCGCTCGAACAGGGGGCGAGACCCAGTACTTC. The full variable domain, in which reference TRBV9 and TRBJ2-5 provide the parts outside the CDR3, is DSGVTQTPKHLITATGQRVTLRCSPRSGDLSVYWYQQSLDQGLQFLIQYYNGEERAKGNILERFSAQQFPDLHSELNLSSLELGDSALYFCASSARTGGETQYFGPGTRLLVL.

As for this clone: The junction departs from germline at one end; a sequencing error may be responsible. Other nucleotide sequences from this sample produce the same CDR3. The chain recombines TRBV6-5 with TRBJ1-2; D remains ambiguous. CDR1 and CDR2 from the germline V gene are MNHEY and SVGAGI. There are 15 residues in the CDR3. The CDR3 DNA reads as TGCGCCAGCAGTTACCAGAGAGGGAGGGCGAATGGCTACACCTTC. Translating gives CASSYQRGRANGYTF.

The chain is built from TRBV6-5 and TRBJ1-3; D is uncertain. CDR1 is MNHEY and CDR2 is SVGAGI in the germline V gene. The V gene lost 4 bases and the J gene lost 4 bases, with 17 bases spanning the gap. The CDR3 is 16 amino acids. The CDR3 spells CASSFSRIPRGNTIYF. The CDR3 nucleotides are TGTGCCAGCAGTTTCTCGCGGATTCCTCGGGGAAACACCATATATTTT.

The DNA of the CDR3 is TGTGCCAGCAGCCTAGGGGACAGGCCAGCCGGGGAGCTGTTTTTT. It translates to CASSLGDRPAGELFF. V and J are TRBV6-6 and TRBJ2-2; TRBD1 matches at 8 bases. The CDR3 sequence is 15 residues long. J lost 6 bases, V lost 6 bases, and 9 bases had no gene match. Germline CDR1 and CDR2: MNHNY and SVGAGI (reference sequence).

This clone has just one count. The chain employs TRBV4-3 and TRBJ2-2; possibly TRBD1 or TRBD2 for D (5 bases each). CDR1 and CDR2 (germline): LGHNA, YSLEER. The length of the CDR3 is 16 residues. V lost 4 bases and J lost 6, with 18 bases in between. The CDR3 DNA sequence: TGCGCCAGCAGCCGTCGGGACCGCTTACCGGCCGGGGAGCTGTTTTTT. Translation: CASSRRDRLPAGELFF.

This sequence joins TRBV19 and TRBJ1-4, with a tentative D call TRBD1 (6 bases). CDR3 length: 15 amino acids. V gave up 5 bases and J gave up 8 bases, with 18 bases separating them. The V gene's germline CDR1 is LNHDA and CDR2 SQIVND (reference sequence). The CDR3, as DNA: TGTGCCAGTAGTGTAGGTGGACAGCTAGGGGAAAAACTGTTTTTT. It encodes CASSVGGQLGEKLFF. The complete variable domain, with remaining parts taken from reference TRBV19 and TRBJ1-4, reads DGGITQSPKYLFRKEGQNVTLSCEQNLNHDAMYWYRQDPGQGLRLIYYSQIVNDFQKGDIAEGYSVSREKKESFPLTVTSAQKNPTAFYLCASSVGGQLGEKLFFGSGTQLSVL.

CDR3 sequence reads: CASSGTSGSYEQYF. Written as DNA, the CDR3 is TGTGCCAGTAGTGGAACTAGCGGCTCCTACGAGCAGTACTTC. The rearrangement joins TRBV19 to TRBJ2-7; TRBD2 agrees at 8 bases. Trimming at V came to 5 bases and at J to 0 bases, leaving 3 bases not matched to a gene. CDR3 length: 14 residues. Germline V gives CDR1 LNHDA, CDR2 SQIVND (reference sequence).

The chain links TRBV19 to TRBJ2-1; D tentatively fits TRBD1 or TRBD2 (6 bases each). Germline assignment: CDR1 LNHDA and CDR2 SQIVND (reference sequence). The CDR3 sequence is 15 residues long. Trimming removed 1 base from V and 7 bases from J, with 14 bases in between. In nucleotides, the CDR3 is TGTGCCAGTAGTATAGTCTCCGGGGGCGGGAATGAGCAGTTCTTC. Translation: CASSIVSGGGNEQFF.

The chain couples TRBV5-1 to TRBJ2-7; 10 nucleotides line up with TRBD2. With 0 bases clipped from V and 2 bases from J, the junction kept 2 bases outside the gene matches. The V gene's germline CDR1 is SGHRS and CDR2 YFSETQ. This CDR3 has 15 amino acids. CDR3 residues: CASSLGTSGTYEQYF. The CDR3 nucleotides are TGCGCCAGCAGCTTGGGAACTAGCGGGACCTACGAGCAGTACTTC. Looking up the rest from reference TRBV5-1 and TRBJ2-7 gives the full variable domain: KAGVTQTPRYLIKTRGQQVTLSCSPISGHRSVSWYQQTPGQGLQFLFEYFSETQRNKGNFPGRFSGRQFSNSRSEMNVSTLELGDSALYLCASSLGTSGTYEQYFGPGTRLTVT.